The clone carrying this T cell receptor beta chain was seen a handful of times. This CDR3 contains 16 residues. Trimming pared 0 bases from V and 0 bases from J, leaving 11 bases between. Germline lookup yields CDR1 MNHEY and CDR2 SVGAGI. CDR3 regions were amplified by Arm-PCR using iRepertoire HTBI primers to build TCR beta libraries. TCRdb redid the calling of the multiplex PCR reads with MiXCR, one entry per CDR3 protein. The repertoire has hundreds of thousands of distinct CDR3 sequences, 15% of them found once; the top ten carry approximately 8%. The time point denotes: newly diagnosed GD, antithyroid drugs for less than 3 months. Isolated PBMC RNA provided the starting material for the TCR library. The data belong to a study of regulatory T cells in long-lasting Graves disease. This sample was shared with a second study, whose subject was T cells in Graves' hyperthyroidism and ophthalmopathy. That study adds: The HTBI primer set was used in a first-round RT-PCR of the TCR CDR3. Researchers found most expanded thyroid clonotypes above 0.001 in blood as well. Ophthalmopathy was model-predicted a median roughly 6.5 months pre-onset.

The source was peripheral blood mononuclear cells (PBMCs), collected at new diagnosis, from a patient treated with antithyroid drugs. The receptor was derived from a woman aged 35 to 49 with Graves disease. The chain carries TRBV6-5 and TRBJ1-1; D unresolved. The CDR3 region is CASSYSRSFVNTEAFF. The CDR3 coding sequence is TGTGCCAGCAGTTACTCGAGGAGTTTCGTGAACACTGAAGCTTTCTTT.